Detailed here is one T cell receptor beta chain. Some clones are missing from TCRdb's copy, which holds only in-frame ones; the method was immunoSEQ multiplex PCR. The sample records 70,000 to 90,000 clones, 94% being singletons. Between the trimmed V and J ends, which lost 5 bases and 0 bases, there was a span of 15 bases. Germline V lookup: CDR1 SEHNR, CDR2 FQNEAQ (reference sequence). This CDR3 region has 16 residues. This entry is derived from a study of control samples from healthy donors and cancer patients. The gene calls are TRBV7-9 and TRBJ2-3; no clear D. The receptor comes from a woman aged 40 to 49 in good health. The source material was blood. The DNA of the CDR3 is TGTGCCAGCAGCCCGATGGGCACCACCAGCACAGATACGCAGTATTTT. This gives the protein CASSPMGTTSTDTQYF.